One and the same sample provided the 14 T cell receptor beta chains below, sequenced in a study of PD-1 blockade in classical Hodgkin lymphoma. The time point here: cycle 4 day 1 (C4D1), after 5 to 7 weeks of nivolumab. Each patient's relapse followed autologous stem cell transplantation, and brentuximab vedotin exposure varied. Libraries were prepared by immunoSEQ multiplex PCR; TCRdb keeps only in-frame clonotypes and omits some of them. The data contain around 15,000 clones, 83% of them singletons. The sequencing here drew on peripheral blood mononuclear cells (PBMCs), taken before the fourth cycle of nivolumab. The source is a human donor with classical Hodgkin lymphoma.

The V and J genes are TRBV5-1 and TRBJ2-5, with TRBD2 matching over 8 bases. With V trimmed by 4 bases and J by 4 bases, 15 bases remained unmatched. The CDR3 extends over 17 amino acids. CDR1 and CDR2 from the germline V gene are SGHRS and YFSETQ. Written as DNA, the CDR3 is TGCGCCAGCAGCGTGGGGGCGGGGGGCGCGTCCACAGAGACCCAGTACTTC. This encodes CASSVGAGGASTETQYF.

DNA for the CDR3: TGTGCCAGCAGCTTAGTGGTGAACACCGGGGAGCTGTTTTTT. Its translation: CASSLVVNTGELFF. The chain carries TRBV7-3 and TRBJ2-2; D is uncertain. The CDR3 totals 14 residues. Germline V gene data show CDR1 as SGHTA and CDR2 as FQGTGA. V shed 2 bases and J shed 1 base, with 5 bases lying between them.

There are a few counts of this clone. The chain recombines TRBV4-3 with TRBJ1-5; 7 nucleotides match TRBD1. J gave up 5 bases and V 0 bases, and 4 bases lay outside the gene matches. Germline V lookup: CDR1 LGHNA, CDR2 YSLEER. The CDR3 extends over 15 amino acids. CDR3 sequence: CASSQDEGADQPQHF. CDR3 nucleotides: TGCGCCAGCAGCCAAGACGAGGGGGCCGATCAGCCCCAGCATTTT.

The chain links TRBV4-2 to TRBJ2-1; possible D gene TRBD2, 6 bases. Trimming took 0 bases from V and 0 from J, leaving 6 bases between them. The length of the CDR3 is 15 residues. Germline loops: CDR1 LGHNA, CDR2 YNFKEQ. CDR3 sequence: CASSQDGGSYNEQFF. The CDR3, as DNA: TGTGCCAGCAGCCAAGACGGGGGCTCCTACAATGAGCAGTTCTTC.

The V and J genes are TRBV7-9 and TRBJ1-2, with 7 bases fitting TRBD1. This CDR3 has 15 residues. V lost 7 bases and J lost 8; bases outside the gene matches: 16. Per the germline V gene, CDR1 is SEHNR and CDR2 is FQNEAQ (reference sequence). CDR3 loop: CASTLTGSGLEGYTF. The CDR3 DNA reads as TGTGCCAGCACCCTGACAGGGTCGGGATTAGAGGGCTACACCTTC.

V usage is TRBV29-1 and J usage is TRBJ1-3; D might be TRBD1 (5 bases). Deletions cut 1 base from V and 2 bases from J, with 12 bases between. The CDR3 runs to 15 residues. CDR1 and CDR2 (germline): SQVTM, ANQGSEA. In DNA form, the CDR3 reads TGCAGCGTTGAAGTATGGGGCGGGGCTGGAAACACCATATATTTT. Protein sequence: CSVEVWGGAGNTIYF.

The chain is built from TRBV6-5 and TRBJ1-2; TRBD1 is a possible D gene (5 bases). Trimming stripped 4 bases from V and 1 base from J, with 10 bases between. The CDR3 covers 14 residues. The germline V gene encodes CDR1 MNHEY and CDR2 SVGAGI. The CDR3 is CASSSRDGNYGYTF. The CDR3 DNA is TGTGCCAGCAGTTCCCGGGACGGTAACTATGGCTACACCTTC.

The chain couples TRBV12-5 to TRBJ1-2; unclear D gene. The CDR3 covers 11 residues. V was pared by 6 bases and J by 8 bases, with 10 bases between. In germline, CDR1 is LGHNT, CDR2 FRNRAP. Here the CDR3 reads CASGPSRGYTF. For the CDR3, the DNA is TGTGCTAGTGGACCATCCCGGGGCTACACCTTC.

This clone has a single count. The chain has TRBV9 and TRBJ1-4, with D tentatively TRBD1 (5 bases). Trimming took 4 bases from V and 7 from J, leaving 23 bases between them. The CDR3 runs 17 residues. Looked up from germline, CDR1 is SGDLS and CDR2 is YYNGEE. The CDR3 here is CASSPGYGGGIGEKLFF. DNA of the CDR3: TGTGCCAGCAGCCCAGGTTACGGTGGGGGAATCGGTGAAAAACTGTTTTTT.

The chain employs TRBV7-9 and TRBJ2-7; 7 bases fit TRBD1. The germline gives CDR1 SEHNR, CDR2 FQNEAQ (reference sequence). This CDR3 spans 15 amino acids. V lost 5 bases, J lost 2 bases, and 9 bases stayed unmatched. The CDR3 reads CASSLRGIPTYEQYF. CDR3 DNA sequence: TGTGCCAGCAGCCTCAGGGGGATTCCAACCTACGAGCAGTACTTC. The variable domain in full, with the rest retrieved from reference TRBV7-9 and TRBJ2-7, is DTGVSQNPRHKITKRGQNVTFRCDPISEHNRLYWYRQTLGQGPEFLTYFQNEAQLEKSRLLSDRFSAERPKGSFSTLEIQRTEQGDSAMYLCASSLRGIPTYEQYFGPGTRLTVT.

Concerning this clone: At one end, the junction sequence differs from germline, possibly due to a read error. The chain has TRBV19 and TRBJ2-5; 7 positions match TRBD1. Germline loops: CDR1 LNHDA, CDR2 SQIVND (reference sequence). The CDR3 is made up of 17 amino acids. The CDR3 spells CASPPGTAMAHQETQYF. CDR3 in DNA: TGTGCCAGTCCTCCCGGGACAGCCATGGCCCACCAGGAGACCCAGTACTTC. The variable domain in full, completed from reference TRBV19 and TRBJ2-5, reads DGGITQSPKYLFRKEGQNVTLSCEQNLNHDAMYWYRQDPGQGLRLIYYSQIVNDFQKGDIAEGYSVSREKKESFPLTVTSAQKNPTAFYLCASPPGTAMAHQETQYFGPGTRLLVL.

This chain links TRBV4-3 with TRBJ2-5; 10 bases fit TRBD2. The germline V gene has CDR1 LGHNA and CDR2 YSLEER. The V gene end was trimmed by 1 base and the J gene end by 5 bases; junction bases not matched to a gene: 1. This CDR3 comprises 14 residues. As DNA, the CDR3 is TGCGCCAGCAGCCAAGCGACTAGCGGGGAGACCCAGTACTTC. This sequence encodes CASSQATSGETQYF.

The J gene is TRBJ2-1, the V gene TRBV6-6, with unresolved D. The CDR3 length is 15 residues. The V end was cut by 2 bases, the J end by 8 bases, with 16 bases between. Germline assignment: CDR1 MNHNY and CDR2 SVGAGI (reference sequence). The CDR3 nucleotides are TGTGCCAGCAGTTACGACTGGCAAATGGTGGATGAGCAGTTCTTC. Amino acid sequence: CASSYDWQMVDEQFF.

The V and J genes are TRBV5-1 and TRBJ2-3; no definite D call. The CDR3 is 15 residues long. The germline V gene encodes CDR1 SGHRS and CDR2 YFSETQ. Trimming left V 0 bases short and J 3 bases short, with 11 bases between. CDR3 sequence reads: CASSLDSLGTDTQYF. CDR3 sequence (DNA): TGCGCCAGCAGCTTGGACAGCTTAGGAACAGATACGCAGTATTTT.